These T cell receptor beta chains were read from a single sample in a study of siplizumab effects on memory and regulatory T cells. Assay used: immunoSEQ multiplex PCR; TCRdb lists only in-frame clones, some missing. The sample shows about 120,000 clones, just under 95% of them seen only once. The sequenced sample consisted of non-Treg CD4+ T cells sorted from blood. The receptors originated from a human donor in good health. Both conserved end residues are part of each CDR3. Clone sizes are given selectively: once, few, many, or a class where the clone is expanded.

clone_size v_call cdr3_aa
- TRBV27 CASSSPETGDEKLFF
- TRBV6-5 CATSGTGEMIEAFF
- TRBV14 CASSQVVGGSNQPQHF
- TRBV11-2 CASSSNAGAVDF
once TRBV5-6 CASSLNGLAKDTQYF
- TRBV11-2 CASTLGQESYEQYF
- TRBV11-2 CASSFGAMSGNTIYF
- TRBV5-1 CASHPGGATNEKLFF
- TRBV12-5 CASGLEGALNEQFF
- TRBV29-1 CSVGMGSNQPQHF
- TRBV6-5 CASSYSTGQGQETQYF
once TRBV5-1 CASHPTGDNLYGYTF
- TRBV2 CASSVEGLAKNIQYF
- TRBV6-6 CASSRTPVFNTDTQYF
- TRBV5-4 CASSFASGGNTGELFF
- TRBV27 CASSLGTDSPLHF
- TRBV5-6 CASSLRASEAFF
- TRBV5-4 CASSLDLGSGELFF
- TRBV9 CASSVGPAGALLDTQYF
once TRBV7-9 CASSPMTGDNQPQHF
- TRBV7-9 CASSSGPTGYEQYF
- TRBV10-3 CAISESVGGVAFF
few TRBV5-8 CASSRTGLWEDGYTF
- TRBV6-1 CASSVSVTSTDTQYF
few TRBV9 CARGPGRGNHYEQYF
- TRBV21-1 CASSKVPGNPLGYTF
- TRBV7-4 CASSPLADNEQFF
- TRBV21-1 CASSKALGGENIQYF
few TRBV5-4 CASSGTDRGNYGYTF
- TRBV19 CASSLIGGNYEQYF
- TRBV5-1 CASHPGRSRSGANVLTF
- TRBV5-1 CASSLQGIEAFF
- TRBV7-3 CASSLTLQTGELFF